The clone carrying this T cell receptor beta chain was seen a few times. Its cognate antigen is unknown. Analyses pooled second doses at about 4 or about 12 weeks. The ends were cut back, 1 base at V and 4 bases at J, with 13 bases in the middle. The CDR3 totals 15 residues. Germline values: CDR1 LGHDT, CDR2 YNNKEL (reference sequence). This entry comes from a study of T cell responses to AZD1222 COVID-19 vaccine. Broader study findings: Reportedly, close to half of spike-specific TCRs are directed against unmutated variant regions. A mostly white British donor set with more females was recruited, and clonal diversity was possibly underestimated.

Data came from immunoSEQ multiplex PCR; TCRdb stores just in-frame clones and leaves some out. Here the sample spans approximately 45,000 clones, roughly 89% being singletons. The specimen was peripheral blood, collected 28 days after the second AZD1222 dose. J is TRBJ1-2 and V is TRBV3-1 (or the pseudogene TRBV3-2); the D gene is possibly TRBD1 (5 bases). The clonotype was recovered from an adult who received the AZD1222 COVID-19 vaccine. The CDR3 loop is CASSQGQGVGYGYTF. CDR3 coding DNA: TGTGCCAGCAGCCAAGGGCAGGGCGTTGGCTATGGCTACACCTTC.